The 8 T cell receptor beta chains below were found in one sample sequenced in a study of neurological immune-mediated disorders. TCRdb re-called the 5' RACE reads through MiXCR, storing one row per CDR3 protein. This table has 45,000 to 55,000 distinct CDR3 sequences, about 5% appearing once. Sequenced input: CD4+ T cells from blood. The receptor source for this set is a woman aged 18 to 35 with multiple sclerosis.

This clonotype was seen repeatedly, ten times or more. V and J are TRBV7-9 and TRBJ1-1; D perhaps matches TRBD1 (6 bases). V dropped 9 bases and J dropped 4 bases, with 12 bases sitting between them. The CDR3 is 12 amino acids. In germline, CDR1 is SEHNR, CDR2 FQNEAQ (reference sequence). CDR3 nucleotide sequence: TGTGCCAGTTCAGGGGAGGGCACTGAAGCTTTCTTT. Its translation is CASSGEGTEAFF.

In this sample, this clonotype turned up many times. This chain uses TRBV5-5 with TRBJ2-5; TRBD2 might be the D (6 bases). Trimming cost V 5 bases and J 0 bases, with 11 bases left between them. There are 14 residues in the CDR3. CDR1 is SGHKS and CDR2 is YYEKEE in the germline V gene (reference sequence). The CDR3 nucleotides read TGTGCCAGCAGTCCGGGACTCTACCAAGAGACCCAGTACTTC. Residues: CASSPGLYQETQYF.

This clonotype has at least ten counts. The CDR3 nucleotides read TGCAGTGCTAGAGATAACACGAGGTGGCCCGGGGAGCTGTTTTTT. Encoded protein: CSARDNTRWPGELFF. This chain links TRBV20-1 with TRBJ2-2; D call uncertain. V lost 0 bases and J lost 6, with 14 bases in between. Germline CDR1 DFQATT, CDR2 SNEGSKA (reference sequence). The length of the CDR3 is 15 residues.

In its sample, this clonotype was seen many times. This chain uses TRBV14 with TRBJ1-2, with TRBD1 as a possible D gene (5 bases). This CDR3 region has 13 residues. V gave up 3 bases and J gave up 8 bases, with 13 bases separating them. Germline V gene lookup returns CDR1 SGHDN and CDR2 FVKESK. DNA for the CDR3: TGTGCCAGCAGCCACGGACACGGCGGAGGCTACACCTTC. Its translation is CASSHGHGGGYTF.

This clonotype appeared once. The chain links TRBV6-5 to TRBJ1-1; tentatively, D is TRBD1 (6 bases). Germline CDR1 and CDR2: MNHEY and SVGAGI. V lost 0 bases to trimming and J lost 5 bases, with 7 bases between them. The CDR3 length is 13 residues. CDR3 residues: CASSYSRGTEAFF. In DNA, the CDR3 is TGTGCCAGCAGTTACTCGAGGGGGACTGAAGCTTTCTTT.

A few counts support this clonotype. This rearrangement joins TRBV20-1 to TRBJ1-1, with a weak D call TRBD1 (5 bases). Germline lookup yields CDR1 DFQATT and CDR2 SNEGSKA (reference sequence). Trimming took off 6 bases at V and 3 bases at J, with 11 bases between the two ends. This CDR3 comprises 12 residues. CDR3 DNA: TGCAGTGCCGAGGACACGGACACTGAAGCTTTCTTT. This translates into CSAEDTDTEAFF.

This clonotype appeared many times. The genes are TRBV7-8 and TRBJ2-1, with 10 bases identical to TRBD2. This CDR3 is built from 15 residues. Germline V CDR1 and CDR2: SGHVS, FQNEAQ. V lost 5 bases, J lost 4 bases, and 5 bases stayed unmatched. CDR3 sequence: CASSPLAGKYNEQFF. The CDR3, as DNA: TGTGCCAGCAGCCCACTAGCGGGAAAGTACAATGAGCAGTTCTTC.

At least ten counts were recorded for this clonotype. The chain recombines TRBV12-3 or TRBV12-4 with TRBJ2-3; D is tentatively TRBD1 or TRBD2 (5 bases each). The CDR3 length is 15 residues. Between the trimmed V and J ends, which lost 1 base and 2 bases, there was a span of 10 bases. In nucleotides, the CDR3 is TGTGCCAGCAGTTTAGGGGGGTCCACCACAGATACGCAGTATTTT. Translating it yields CASSLGGSTTDTQYF.